These 16 T cell receptor beta chains came from one sample sequenced in a study of blood T cells in healthy people across ages. A second about 7 to 11 cycle PCR used barcoded and J-beta primers. TCRdb itself ran the 5' RACE reads through MiXCR, one entry per CDR3 protein. The sample includes some 1.5 million distinct CDR3 sequences, 28% seen only once; the top ten take roughly 8.2%. Sequencing was done on a sample of blood. The receptors derive from a woman aged 30 to 39 in good health.

The chain employs TRBV29-1 and TRBJ1-1; D is uncertain. V gave up 7 bases and J gave up 1 base, with 16 bases separating them. The length of the CDR3 is 14 residues. The germline V gene encodes CDR1 SQVTM and CDR2 ANQGSEA. In DNA form, the CDR3 reads TGCAGCGGAACCGGACGACTAAAGAACACTGAAGCTTTCTTT. This sequence encodes CSGTGRLKNTEAFF. Looking up the rest from reference TRBV29-1 and TRBJ1-1 gives the full variable domain: SAVISQKPSRDICQRGTSLTIQCQVDSQVTMMFWYRQQPGQSLTLIATANQGSEATYESGFVIDKFPISRPNLTFSTLTVSNMSPEDSSIYLCSGTGRLKNTEAFFGQGTRLTVV.

This clonotype appeared a few times. The rearrangement uses TRBV7-6 and TRBJ2-5, with 8 nucleotides matching TRBD2. The germline CDR1 and CDR2 sequences are SGHVS and FNYEAQ. J lost 5 bases, V lost 2 bases, and 13 bases had no gene match. CDR3 length: 17 amino acids. CDR3 in DNA: TGTGCCAGCAGCTTAAATCGGGAAGCGGGAGTATTCGAGACCCAGTACTTC. Protein: CASSLNREAGVFETQYF.

The CDR3 loop reads CASSLYFRETGTGELFF. CDR3 sequence (DNA): TGTGCCAGCAGCTTGTATTTCCGGGAGACGGGGACCGGGGAGCTGTTTTTT. This chain joins TRBV11-2 and TRBJ2-2, with D perhaps matching TRBD2 (6 bases). Germline CDR1 reads SGHAT; CDR2 reads FQNNGV. V lost 3 bases to trimming and J lost 5 bases, with 19 bases between them. CDR3 length: 17 amino acids.

Turning to this clonotype: Germline is not matched at one junction end, which may reflect a read error. The rearrangement joins TRBV7-9 to TRBJ2-1; D may be TRBD1 or TRBD2 (5 bases each). The germline gives CDR1 SEHNR, CDR2 FQNEAQ (reference sequence). CDR3 length: 15 residues. In DNA, the CDR3 is TGTGCCAGCAGCCACGGGACCTACCGAGGCAATGGGCAGTTCTTC. Translation gives CASSHGTYRGNGQFF.

Regarding this clonotype: Mismatch with germline at one junction end may stem from a read error. This chain joins TRBV11-2 and TRBJ1-5; D gene unclear. Per germline, CDR1 SGHAT and CDR2 FQNNGV. There are 18 residues in the CDR3. In DNA, the CDR3 is TGTGTCAGCAGCTTAGTTTTGGCAGGCTCTAATAGCAATCAGCCCCAGCATTTT. It translates to CVSSLVLAGSNSNQPQHF.

This clonotype was observed a few times. The chain carries TRBV12-3 or TRBV12-4 and TRBJ1-1; 10 positions agree with TRBD1. Trimming took 6 bases from V and 1 from J; bases not matched to a gene: 11. The CDR3 is made up of 17 amino acids. CDR3 sequence reads: CASSLGGTGAGNTEAFF. The CDR3 DNA sequence: TGTGCCAGCAGCCTCGGGGGGACAGGGGCCGGGAACACTGAAGCTTTCTTT.

A remark on this clonotype: This may stem from a read error, because a much larger clone lies one nucleotide away. In DNA form, the CDR3 reads TGTGCCAGCAGTGAAGCGGGGGCCTCCTCCTGCAATGAGCAGTTCTTC. Translation gives CASSEAGASSCNEQFF. The chain has TRBV2 and TRBJ2-1, with a possible D match to TRBD1 (6 bases). The CDR3 loop spans 16 amino acids. Germline lookup yields CDR1 SNHLY and CDR2 FYNNEI.

This clonotype appeared many times. The V call is TRBV7-2, the J call TRBJ2-1, with TRBD2 matching 9 bases. The CDR3 runs to 16 residues. Germline-derived CDR1 and CDR2 are SGHTA and FQGNSA. Trimming at V came to 2 bases and at J to 7 bases, leaving 9 bases not matched to a gene. This chain's CDR3 is CASSLPGTSLRNEQFF. In DNA, the CDR3 is TGTGCCAGCAGCTTACCCGGGACTAGCTTGCGGAATGAGCAGTTCTTC.

In its sample, this clonotype was seen a few times. At one boundary the junction diverges from the germline segment, which might be a read error. The rearrangement links TRBV6-1 to TRBJ2-7, with TRBD2 matching over 14 bases. Germline assignment: CDR1 MNHNS and CDR2 SASEGT. The CDR3 loop spans 16 amino acids. The CDR3 sequence is CAGSRGLAGELQEQYF. The CDR3, as DNA: TGTGCCGGCAGCCGGGGACTAGCGGGAGAGCTACAGGAGCAGTACTTC.

V and J are TRBV5-1 and TRBJ2-1; 10 nucleotides align to TRBD2. The CDR3 has 16 residues. V lost 6 bases to trimming and J lost 9 bases; unmatched junction nucleotides: 15. The germline V gene encodes CDR1 SGHRS and CDR2 YFSETQ. The CDR3 loop is CASIPNPAGGYGEQFF. DNA for the CDR3: TGCGCCAGCATTCCCAACCCAGCGGGGGGGTATGGTGAGCAGTTCTTC.

This clonotype was seen a few times. This chain links TRBV20-1 with TRBJ1-6; TRBD1 is a possible D gene (5 bases). The CDR3 has 15 amino acids. V lost 1 base and J lost 8, with 15 bases in between. Germline-derived CDR1 and CDR2 are DFQATT and SNEGSKA (reference sequence). CDR3 nucleotides: TGCAGTGCTAGAGGGGGGAGCGCGAATGATTCACCCCTCCACTTT. Its translation: CSARGGSANDSPLHF.

In this sample, this clonotype turned up a few times. One junction end disagrees with the germline gene, perhaps due to a read error. This chain connects TRBV18 to TRBJ2-2, with a possible D match to TRBD1 (6 bases). Germline lookup yields CDR1 KGHSH and CDR2 LQKENI. The CDR3 loop spans 14 amino acids. CDR3 bases: TGTGCCAGCTCACGCCTCCGGGACACCGGGGAGTTGTTTTTT. Its translation: CASSRLRDTGELFF.

As for this clonotype: At one end, the junction sequence differs from germline, possibly due to a read error. V usage is TRBV5-5 and J usage is TRBJ1-3, with D possibly TRBD1 on 5 matching bases. In germline, CDR1 is SGHKS, CDR2 YYEKEE (reference sequence). The CDR3 is made up of 15 amino acids. The CDR3 DNA reads TGTGTCAGCAGCCTGGATTGGGGGTTTGGAAACACCATATATTTT. Translating gives CVSSLDWGFGNTIYF. Full variable domain (missing parts from reference TRBV5-5 and TRBJ1-3): DAGVTQSPTHLIKTRGQQVTLRCSPISGHKSVSWYQQVLGQGPQFIFQYYEKEERGRGNFPDRFSARQFPNYSSELNVNALLLGDSALYLCVSSLDWGFGNTIYFGEGSWLTVV.

This chain connects TRBV5-1 to TRBJ1-2; 7 bases fit TRBD1. The CDR3 runs 14 residues. With V trimmed by 0 bases and J by 6 bases, 5 bases remained unmatched. CDR1 SGHRS and CDR2 YFSETQ come from the germline V gene. The CDR3: CASSLDARGDGYTF. In DNA form, the CDR3 reads TGCGCCAGCAGCTTGGATGCCAGGGGGGATGGCTACACCTTC.

This clonotype was seen more than once but under ten times. J is TRBJ1-1 and V is TRBV12-5, with TRBD1 identical over 8 bases. V gave up 5 bases and J gave up 4 bases; unmatched junction bases: 6. The germline V gene has CDR1 LGHNT and CDR2 FRNRAP. CDR3 length: 14 residues. In nucleotides, the CDR3 is TGTGCTAGTGGTGGTACAGGGGGATCCACTGAAGCTTTCTTT. It yields the protein CASGGTGGSTEAFF.

In its sample, this clonotype was seen a few times. This chain joins TRBV5-1 and TRBJ1-1; the match to TRBD1 covers 8 bases. The junction had 6 bases not matched to a gene; V was cut back by 3 bases and J by 5 bases. The CDR3 is 14 residues long. Germline values: CDR1 SGHRS, CDR2 YFSETQ. CDR3 DNA: TGCGCCAGCAGCTCCAGGGGGCAAGGGACTGAAGCTTTCTTT. Residues: CASSSRGQGTEAFF.